The 5 T cell receptor beta chains given below trace back to one sample, sequenced in a study of identical twins. TCRdb used MiXCR to reprocess the 5' RACE reads, holding one entry per CDR3 protein. The sample consists of 1.5 million to 2 million distinct CDR3 sequences, about 30% of them appearing once. Sequencing used cord blood. These receptors all come from a newborn girl in good health.

On this clonotype itself: This may be a read error: a much more frequent sequence differs by one nucleotide. V and J are TRBV7-6 and TRBJ1-5; D remains ambiguous. V dropped 1 base and J dropped 2 bases, with 6 bases sitting between them. The CDR3 is 14 residues long. CDR1 SGHVS and CDR2 FNYEAQ come from the germline V gene. CDR3 bases: TGTGCCAGCAGCTTAGGGCCAGGCAATCAGCCCCAGCATTTT. Its translation is CASSLGPGNQPQHF.

The V call is TRBV10-3, the J call TRBJ2-1, with D hard to call. Trimming cost V 4 bases and J 2 bases, with 6 bases left between them. This CDR3 spans 13 amino acids. Per the germline V gene, CDR1 is ENHRY and CDR2 is SYGVKD. The CDR3 region has the DNA TGTGCCATCAGTGCGGGTACCTACAATGAGCAGTTCTTC. It specifies CAISAGTYNEQFF.

V usage is TRBV6-1 and J usage is TRBJ2-5; perhaps D is TRBD1 or TRBD2 (5 bases each). TRBJ2-7 explains the end of the DNA better; the J call may be wrong. CDR1 and CDR2 from the germline V gene are MNHNS and SASEGT. The CDR3 has 14 amino acids. The chain's CDR3 is CASSWGIPSYEQYF. In DNA, the CDR3 is TGTGCCAGCAGTTGGGGGATCCCTTCCTACGAGCAGTACTTC.

The chain links TRBV5-1 to TRBJ2-1; maybe TRBD2 (6 bases). The CDR3 is made up of 17 amino acids. The germline V gene encodes CDR1 SGHRS and CDR2 YFSETQ. V was clipped by 2 bases and J by 0 bases, with 15 bases between them. The DNA for the CDR3 is TGCGCCAGCAGCTTCCCGGGACTCGCGAGCTCCTACAATGAGCAGTTCTTC. It is translated as CASSFPGLASSYNEQFF.

This clonotype was seen just once. The chain recombines TRBV7-2 with TRBJ2-4; D unresolved. The J call may be mistaken, given a closer DNA end match to TRBJ2-7. This CDR3 region has 13 residues. Germline-derived CDR1 and CDR2 are SGHTA and FQGNSA. The CDR3 nucleotides are TGTGCCAGCAGCGGCAGCGTGTTCGGCGAGCAGTACTTC. Translating it yields CASSGSVFGEQYF.